The text below deals with one TCR beta chain. The antigen is unknown. The junction had 2 bases not matched to a gene; V was cut back by 4 bases and J by 5 bases. This CDR3 is built from 13 residues. The germline gives CDR1 SGDLS, CDR2 YYNGEE. This sample stems from a study of shared clonotypes between healthy human individuals. Overall study findings and caveats: Rarefaction gave evidence that sorted-subset sequencing remained incomplete despite large depth.

The donors, healthy adults who were HIV-negative, had experienced no recent acute infections or vaccinations. Investigators divided CD4+ cells into CD45RA+ naive and CD45RA-negative memory subsets. Sequencing was performed with immunoSEQ multiplex PCR; in TCRdb, only in-frame clones are kept and a portion is missing. This table has roughly 2,300,000 clones, 80% to 95% appearing once. Sequences were obtained from naive CD4+ T cells from PBMCs. Described subset: CD45RA+ positively selected. The TCR comes from a young man in good health. Some clones in this sample may be carry-over from other donors' samples. V usage is TRBV9 and J usage is TRBJ2-5, with 10 bases matching TRBD2. The CDR3 DNA is TGTGCCAGCAGCTTTAGCGGGAGGGAGACCCAGTACTTC. It translates to CASSFSGRETQYF.